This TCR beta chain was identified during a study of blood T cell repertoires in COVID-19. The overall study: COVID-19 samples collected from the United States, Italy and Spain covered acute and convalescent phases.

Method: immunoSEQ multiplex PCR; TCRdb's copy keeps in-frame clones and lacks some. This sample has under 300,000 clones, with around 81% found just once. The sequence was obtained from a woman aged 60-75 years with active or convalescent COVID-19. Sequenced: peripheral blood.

CDR3 in amino acids: CASSFRQGNYEQYF. The CDR3 bases are TGTGCCAGCAGTTTTCGACAGGGGAACTACGAGCAGTACTTC. V usage is TRBV27 and J usage is TRBJ2-7; 8 nucleotides line up with TRBD1. CDR3 length: 14 amino acids. The trim removed 3 bases at V and 3 bases at J, leaving 4 bases unmatched. Per germline, CDR1 MNHEY and CDR2 SMNVEV (reference sequence).